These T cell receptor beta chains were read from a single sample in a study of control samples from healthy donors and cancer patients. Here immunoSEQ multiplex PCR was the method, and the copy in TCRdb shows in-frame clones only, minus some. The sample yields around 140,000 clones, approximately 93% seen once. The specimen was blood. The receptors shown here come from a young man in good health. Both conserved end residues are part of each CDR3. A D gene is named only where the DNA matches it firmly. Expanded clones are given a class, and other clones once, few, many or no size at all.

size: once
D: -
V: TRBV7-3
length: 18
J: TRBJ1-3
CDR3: CASSLIPRAATEGNTIYF
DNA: TGTGCCAGCAGCTTAATCCCTCGGGCTGCTACTGAAGGAAACACCATATATTTT

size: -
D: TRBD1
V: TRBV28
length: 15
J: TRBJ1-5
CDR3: CASSLLGQTNQPQHF
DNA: TGTGCCAGCAGCCTTTTGGGACAGACCAATCAGCCCCAGCATTTT

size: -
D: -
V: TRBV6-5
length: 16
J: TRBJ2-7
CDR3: CASSYSRVPDHYEQYF
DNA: TGTGCCAGCAGTTACTCGAGGGTCCCAGATCACTACGAGCAGTACTTC

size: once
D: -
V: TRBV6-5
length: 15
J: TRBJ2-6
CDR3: CASSQTVAGANVLTF
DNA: TGTGCCAGCAGCCAAACAGTAGCTGGGGCCAACGTCCTGACTTTC

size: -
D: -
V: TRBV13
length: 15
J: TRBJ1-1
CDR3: CASSLAGPVGTEAFF
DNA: TGTGCCAGCAGCCTGGCAGGCCCCGTGGGCACTGAAGCTTTCTTT

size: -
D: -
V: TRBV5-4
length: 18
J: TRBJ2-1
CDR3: CASSLSATLKGSYNEQFF
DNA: TGTGCCAGCAGCTTGTCCGCGACTCTAAAAGGATCCTACAATGAGCAGTTCTTC

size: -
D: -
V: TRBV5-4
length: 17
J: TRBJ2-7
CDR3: CASSIGTRWSIGSEQYF
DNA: TGTGCCAGCAGCATAGGGACACGTTGGTCTATCGGATCCGAGCAGTACTTC

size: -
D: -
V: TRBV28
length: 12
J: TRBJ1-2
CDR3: CASEKGPYGYTF
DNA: TGTGCCAGCGAGAAGGGACCCTATGGCTACACCTTC

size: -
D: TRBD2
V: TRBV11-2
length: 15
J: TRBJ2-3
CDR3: CASSWTSPLTDTQYF
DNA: TGTGCCAGCAGCTGGACTAGCCCTTTGACAGATACGCAGTATTTT

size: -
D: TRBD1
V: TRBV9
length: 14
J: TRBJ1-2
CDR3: CASSPQGAGYGYTF
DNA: TGTGCCAGCAGCCCACAGGGGGCTGGCTATGGCTACACCTTC

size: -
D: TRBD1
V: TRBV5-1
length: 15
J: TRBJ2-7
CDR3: CASSLHNDRAGEQYF
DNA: TGCGCCAGCAGCCTACACAACGACAGGGCTGGCGAGCAGTACTTC

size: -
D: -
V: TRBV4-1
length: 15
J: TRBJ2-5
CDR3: CASSQVLSGLETQYF
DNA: TGCGCCAGCAGCCAAGTTTTGTCAGGGTTGGAGACCCAGTACTTC

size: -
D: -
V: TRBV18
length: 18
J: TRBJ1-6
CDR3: CASSPFAEGLHHNSPLHF
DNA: TGTGCCAGCTCACCGTTTGCGGAGGGGCTTCACCATAATTCACCCCTCCACTTT

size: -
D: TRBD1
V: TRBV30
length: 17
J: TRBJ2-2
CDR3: CAWSVGIGTGVTGELFF
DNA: TGTGCCTGGAGTGTGGGGATCGGGACAGGGGTAACCGGGGAGCTGTTTTTT

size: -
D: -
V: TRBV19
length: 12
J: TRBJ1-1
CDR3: CAVRYGNTEAFF
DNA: TGTGCCGTTAGGTATGGGAACACTGAAGCTTTCTTT

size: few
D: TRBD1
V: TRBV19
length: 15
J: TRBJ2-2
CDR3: CASSLTGTGDGELFF
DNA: TGTGCCAGTAGTTTAACAGGGACAGGGGACGGGGAGCTGTTTTTT

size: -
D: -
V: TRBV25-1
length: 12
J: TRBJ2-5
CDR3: CASSESAETQYF
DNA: TGTGCCAGCAGTGAATCCGCGGAGACCCAGTACTTC

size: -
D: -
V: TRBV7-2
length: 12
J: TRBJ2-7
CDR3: CASSGKHYEQYF
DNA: TGTGCCAGCAGCGGAAAACACTACGAGCAGTACTTC

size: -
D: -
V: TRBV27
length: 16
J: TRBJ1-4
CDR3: CASSPKNRVYGEKLFF
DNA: TGTGCCAGCAGTCCGAAAAACAGGGTGTACGGGGAAAAACTGTTTTTT

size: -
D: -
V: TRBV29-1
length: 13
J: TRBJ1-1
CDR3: CSASWGGDTEAFF
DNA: TGCAGCGCTTCTTGGGGCGGGGACACTGAAGCTTTCTTT